One sample yielded the 8 T cell receptor beta chains listed below, sequenced in a study of T cells in Graves' hyperthyroidism and ophthalmopathy. TCR beta CDR3 region amplification was performed from RNA transcripts. With the HTBI primer set, the TCR CDR3 went through a first round of RT-PCR. TCRdb itself ran the multiplex PCR reads through MiXCR, one entry per CDR3 protein. The sample consists of fewer than 400,000 distinct CDR3 sequences, roughly 17% of them appearing once. Material for sequencing was blood. The receptors here all came from a man aged 30 to 45 with Graves' hyperthyroidism.

This clonotype has just a few counts. The chain combines TRBV7-3 with TRBJ2-3; D is ambiguous. Per the germline V gene, CDR1 is SGHTA and CDR2 is FQGTGA. The CDR3 has 13 residues. Trimming stripped 5 bases from V and 8 bases from J, with 14 bases between. In nucleotides, the CDR3 is TGTGCCAGCAGCCTTCTTTATTACACTACGCAGTATTTT. This codes for CASSLLYYTTQYF.

This clonotype has a count of ten or more. The chain recombines TRBV28 with TRBJ2-1, with TRBD2 as a possible D gene (6 bases). The CDR3 is made up of 14 amino acids. Germline CDR1 reads MDHEN; CDR2 reads SYDVKM. V was cut by 5 bases and J by 6 bases, with 14 bases left in between. The CDR3, as DNA: TGTGCCAGCAGTCAGCGGGCACTACTCAATGAGCAGTTCTTC. It codes for CASSQRALLNEQFF.

Ten or more counts support this clonotype. V and J are TRBV3-1 and TRBJ1-4; D perhaps matches TRBD1 (5 bases). The CDR3 sequence is 13 residues long. V gave up 3 bases and J gave up 10 bases, with 12 bases separating them. Germline V gene lookup returns CDR1 LGHDT and CDR2 YNNKEL (reference sequence). The CDR3 reads CASSQGDSGKLFF. CDR3 coding DNA: TGTGCCAGCAGCCAGGGAGACAGCGGAAAACTGTTTTTT.

The chain employs TRBV20-1 and TRBJ2-2; 8 bases are shared with TRBD1. The germline V gene encodes CDR1 DFQATT and CDR2 SNEGSKA (reference sequence). The CDR3 spans 14 residues. The trim removed 1 base at V and 6 bases at J, leaving 4 bases unmatched. CDR3 nucleotides: TGCAGTGCTAGAGGGACAGGGAAACCCGGGGAGCTGTTTTTT. As protein: CSARGTGKPGELFF.

This clonotype has at least ten counts. This chain links TRBV15 with TRBJ2-3; the D gene is possibly TRBD2 (5 bases). This CDR3 has 16 residues. The germline CDR1 and CDR2 sequences are LNHNV and YYDKDF (reference sequence). V shed 4 bases and J shed 2 bases, with 16 bases lying between them. The CDR3: CATSTSSGLPTDTQYF. The CDR3 DNA sequence: TGTGCCACCAGCACGAGCAGCGGTTTACCCACAGATACGCAGTATTTT.

The chain joins TRBV27 to TRBJ2-6, with a tentative D call TRBD2 (6 bases). This CDR3 is built from 16 residues. V dropped 4 bases and J dropped 2 bases, with 12 bases sitting between them. CDR1 MNHEY and CDR2 SMNVEV come from the germline V gene (reference sequence). CDR3 region: CASSYQGGAGANVLTF. DNA for the CDR3: TGTGCCAGCAGTTACCAAGGAGGGGCTGGGGCCAACGTCCTGACTTTC.

This clonotype was recorded many times. This chain's CDR3 is CASSQTGAKTDTQYF. The DNA of the CDR3 is TGTGCCAGCAGCCAGACGGGGGCGAAGACAGATACGCAGTATTTT. J is TRBJ2-3 and V is TRBV7-3; D could derive from TRBD1 or TRBD2 (6 bases each). Germline CDR1 and CDR2: SGHTA and FQGTGA. CDR3 length: 15 amino acids. Trimming removed 5 bases at V and 3 bases at J, with 15 bases between.

This clonotype was observed a few times. This may arise from a read error, as a much more abundant clone is one base away. The chain links TRBV18 to TRBJ2-1; TRBD1 agrees at 9 bases. CDR1 and CDR2 from the germline V gene are KGHSH and LQKENI. The CDR3 sequence is 16 residues long. CDR3 DNA: TGTGCCAGCTCAAAACGGACAGGGGAATCCTCCAATGAGCAGTTCTTC. Encoded protein: CASSKRTGESSNEQFF.